This T cell receptor beta chain comes out of a study of molecular identifiers for immune sequencing clone quantification (dated by TCRdb to the late 2010s). The study in broad terms: In a replicate experiment, RNA from about 19,000 or 110,000 naive CD8 T cells was split into five aliquots, four of which were sequenced. CD8 T cells were used in a methods study to benchmark molecular-identifier clustering-based TCR repertoire sequencing (MIDCIRS) and TCR RNA copy counting. Here is what the overall study found, with its caveats: Approximately 3 recovered TCR RNA copies per cell were obtained by modeling, versus about 9.7 by digital PCR, implying a capture efficiency of roughly 32%. In CMV-specific effector cells, clones with more than 20 RNA copies accounted for over 99% of molecules, whereas in naive cells such clones accounted for under 1%. When barcode sub-clustering was left out, chimeric consensus sequences inflated TCR diversity, with chimeras reaching as high as 47%. Spiked-in Jurkat TCR RNA (about 10 copies' worth), which is not part of the donor repertoire, was contained in the naive libraries. Identical TCR molecules sharing a barcode could cause highly expanded clone sizes to be underestimated. Spiked-in Jurkat TCR RNA equivalent to a single cell was reported to be detectable even among one million naive CD8 T cells.

This clonotype was seen at least ten times. The antigen it binds to is not known. Base qualities are not at hand, and no much larger clone is one base apart. Via the germline V gene (reference sequence), CDR1 is GTSNPN and CDR2 SVGIG. Its CDR3 holds 14 amino acids, cysteine through phenylalanine. Only the CDR3 part of the read is kept: 42 bases, read in frame from the first base. Trimming accounts for 6 bases at V and 5 bases at J, while the number of junction bases matched to no gene is 4. Library prep was done by PCR. This sample was sequenced with an Illumina HiSeq 4000. Bulk TCR libraries were prepared as previously described, using TCR primers listed in Table S5. The Qiagen AllPrep DNA/RNA kit was used to purify total RNA. Reads from multiple sequencing runs of the same library were pooled before analysis. Per the authors' processing: Reads were retained only if their TCR constant sequence matched exactly, and those retained reads were trimmed to 150 nt and grouped according to their 12-nt molecular barcodes. Reads in each barcode group were sub-clustered using a 15% Levenshtein threshold, and a quality-weighted consensus sequence was built for each RNA molecule. Non-functional sequences were filtered out, along with any lower-count sequence sitting one edit away from another sequence. On the basis of fitting two negative binomial distributions, barcode sub-clusters with fewer than 20% of the maximum read count were discarded. Clones were called with MiXCR by TCRdb after fastp trimmed the public reads at Q25, and only in-frame beta chains were retained. Merged by CDR3 protein, the rows form single entries marked with the most common genes and DNA. Here the V and J calls rest on TCRdb's processing, not on the authors' analysis. Across this sample there are about 65,000 distinct CDR3 sequences, with less than 20% seen only once. The ten top clones hold roughly 1.5% of the sample.

Libraries of naive CD8 T cells were generated from roughly 21,000 to 960,000 sorted cells, with 10%, 30% or 50% of the purified RNA used. On a BD FACSAria II, naive CD8 T cells were FACS-sorted as CD8+CD4-CCR7+CD45RA+ and collected into RLT Plus buffer. Detection sensitivity was tested by spiking Jurkat RNA equal to roughly ten TCR copies' worth into samples containing roughly 17,000-1,100,000 naive CD8 T cells. Enrichment of CD8 T cells was performed with RosetteSep CD8+ T Cell Enrichment Cocktail and Ficoll-Paque, after which ACK red cell lysis was carried out. The chain was built from TRBV30 and TRBJ2-1; 13 bases in between match TRBD2. The sequence derives from a human donor in good health. Some libraries in this study had Jurkat cell RNA spiked in. Sample: naive CD8+ T cells from blood, with Jurkat cell RNA spiked in. What the cell subset or site label conveys for this sample: FACS-sorted CD8+CD4-CCR7+CD45RA+ naive T cells. The CDR3 corresponds to CACKGLAGNNEQFF. The nucleotide sequence is given as TGTGCCTGCAAGGGACTAGCGGGAAACAATGAGCAGTTCTTC. Where the CDR3 stops, the reference TRBV30 and TRBJ2-1 genes take over; the full variable domain is SQTIHQWPATLVQPVGSPLSLECTVEGTSNPNLYWYRQAAGRGLQLLFYSVGIGQISSEVPQNLSASRPQDRQFILSSKKLLLSDSGFYLCACKGLAGNNEQFFGPGTRLTVL.